The sequence of this T cell receptor beta chain was determined in a study of T cells in Graves' hyperthyroidism and ophthalmopathy. Patients were excluded because of uncontrolled infection, other autoimmune disease, pregnancy or lactation. Amplification of TCR beta CDR3 regions used RNA as the template. HTBI primers were employed in a first-round RT-PCR of the TCR CDR3. TCRdb reprocessed the multiplex PCR reads via MiXCR and lists one record per CDR3 protein. The sample consists of a few hundred thousand distinct CDR3 sequences, 15% of them appearing once. Sequencing was performed on blood. The TCR originated in a woman under 40 with Graves' hyperthyroidism.

Here the CDR3 DNA reads TGTGCCAGCAGCTTAGATAGGGGTACTGGAAACACCATATATTTT. Its translation: CASSLDRGTGNTIYF. V and J are TRBV7-2 and TRBJ1-3; D possibly corresponds to TRBD1 (5 bases). Trimming took 1 base from V and 2 from J, leaving 9 bases between them. The CDR3 is 15 residues long. Germline values: CDR1 SGHTA, CDR2 FQGNSA.